This T cell receptor beta chain was found in a study of shared clonotypes between healthy human individuals. Note on this clone: Antigen unknown.

Trimming pared 8 bases from V and 4 bases from J, leaving 14 bases between. This CDR3 spans 13 amino acids. Germline values: CDR1 SNHLY, CDR2 FYNNEI. Naive CD8 cells lacked CD45RO and underwent positive selection for CCR7, leaving out terminally differentiated effector memory CD45RA+ cells. The assay was carried out at the deep level. Investigators spread the genomic DNA of each subset evenly over several immunoSEQ plates. Profiling relied on immunoSEQ multiplex PCR, and the TCRdb table lists in-frame clones only, not all of them. The data show about 2 million clones, about 95% seen once. Broader study findings: Blood was the only sampled material, and tissue repertoires likely differ. Non-shared clonotypes were found to have lower generation probabilities than the clonotypes that were shared by all four of the sorted-subset donors.

Sequencing used naive CD8+ T cells sorted from blood. J is TRBJ2-5 and V is TRBV2; no clear D. The receptor comes from a man aged 18 to 35 in good health. CDR3 protein: CASDEDDGETQYF. Here the CDR3 DNA reads TGTGCCAGCGATGAGGACGACGGAGAGACCCAGTACTTC.